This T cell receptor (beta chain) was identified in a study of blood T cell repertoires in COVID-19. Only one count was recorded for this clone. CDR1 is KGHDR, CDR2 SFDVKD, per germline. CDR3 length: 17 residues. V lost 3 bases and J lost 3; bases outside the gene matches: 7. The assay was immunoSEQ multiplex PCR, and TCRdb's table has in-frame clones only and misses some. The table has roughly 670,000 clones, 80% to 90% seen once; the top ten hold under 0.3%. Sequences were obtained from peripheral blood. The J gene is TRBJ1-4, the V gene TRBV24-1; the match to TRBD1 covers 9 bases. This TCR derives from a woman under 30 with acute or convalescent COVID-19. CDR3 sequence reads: CATSDPTGGPANEKLFF. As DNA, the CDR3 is TGTGCCACCAGTGATCCGACAGGGGGTCCGGCTAATGAAAAACTGTTTTTT.